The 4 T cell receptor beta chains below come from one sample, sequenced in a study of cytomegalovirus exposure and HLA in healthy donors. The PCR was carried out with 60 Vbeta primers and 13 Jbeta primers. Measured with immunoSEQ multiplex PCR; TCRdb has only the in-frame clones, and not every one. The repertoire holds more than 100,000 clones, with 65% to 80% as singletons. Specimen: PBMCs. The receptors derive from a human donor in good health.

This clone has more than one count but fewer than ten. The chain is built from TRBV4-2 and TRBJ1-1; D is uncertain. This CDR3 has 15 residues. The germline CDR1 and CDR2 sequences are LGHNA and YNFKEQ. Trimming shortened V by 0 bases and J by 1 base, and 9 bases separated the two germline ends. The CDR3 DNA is TGTGCCAGCAGCCAAGATCAATCGGGGAACACTGAAGCTTTCTTT. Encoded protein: CASSQDQSGNTEAFF.

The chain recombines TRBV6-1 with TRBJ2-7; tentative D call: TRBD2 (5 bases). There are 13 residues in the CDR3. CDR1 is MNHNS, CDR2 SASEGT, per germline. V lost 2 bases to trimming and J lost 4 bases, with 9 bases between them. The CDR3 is CASSESTSYEQYF. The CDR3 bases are TGTGCCAGCAGTGAATCCACTAGTTACGAGCAGTACTTC.

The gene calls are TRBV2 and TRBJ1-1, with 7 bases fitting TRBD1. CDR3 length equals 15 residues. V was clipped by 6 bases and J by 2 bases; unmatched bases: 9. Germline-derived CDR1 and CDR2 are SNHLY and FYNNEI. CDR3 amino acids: CASSAAGTANTEAFF. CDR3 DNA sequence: TGTGCCAGCAGCGCCGCCGGGACAGCTAACACTGAAGCTTTCTTT.

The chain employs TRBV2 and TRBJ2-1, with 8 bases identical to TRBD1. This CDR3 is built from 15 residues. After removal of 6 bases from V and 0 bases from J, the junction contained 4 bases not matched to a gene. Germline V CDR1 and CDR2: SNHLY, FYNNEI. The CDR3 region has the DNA TGTGCCAGCAGGAGGACAGGGAGCTCCTACAATGAGCAGTTCTTC. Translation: CASRRTGSSYNEQFF.